This entry features one T cell receptor beta chain sequence. Original methodology: By means of reference gene primer amplification, nucleated cell counts were estimated. The assay was immunoSEQ multiplex PCR, and TCRdb's table has in-frame clones only and misses some. V and J calls and clone size are as listed in that table; D and trimming were resolved from the DNA. The table lists around 220,000 clones, 85% to 95% of them singletons, with under 2.5% in the top ten. Membership in each cohort depended on participant-reported clinical history. Cohort 3 recovered donors had two negative PCRs, clearance, or symptom resolution. These data are taken from a study of blood T cell repertoires in COVID-19. The V end lost 5 bases, the J end lost 4 bases, and 12 bases lay between the germline ends. Per the germline V gene, CDR1 is MDHEN and CDR2 is SYDVKM. The CDR3 totals 13 residues.

This TCR came from a woman in her late teens or twenties who had recovered from COVID-19. Source material: PBMCs or T cells enriched from blood (not recorded which). The gene calls are TRBV28 and TRBJ2-7, with D perhaps matching TRBD1 (6 bases). The CDR3 region is CASSGDNGYEQYF. As DNA, the CDR3 is TGTGCCAGCAGTGGGGACAATGGGTACGAGCAGTACTTC.